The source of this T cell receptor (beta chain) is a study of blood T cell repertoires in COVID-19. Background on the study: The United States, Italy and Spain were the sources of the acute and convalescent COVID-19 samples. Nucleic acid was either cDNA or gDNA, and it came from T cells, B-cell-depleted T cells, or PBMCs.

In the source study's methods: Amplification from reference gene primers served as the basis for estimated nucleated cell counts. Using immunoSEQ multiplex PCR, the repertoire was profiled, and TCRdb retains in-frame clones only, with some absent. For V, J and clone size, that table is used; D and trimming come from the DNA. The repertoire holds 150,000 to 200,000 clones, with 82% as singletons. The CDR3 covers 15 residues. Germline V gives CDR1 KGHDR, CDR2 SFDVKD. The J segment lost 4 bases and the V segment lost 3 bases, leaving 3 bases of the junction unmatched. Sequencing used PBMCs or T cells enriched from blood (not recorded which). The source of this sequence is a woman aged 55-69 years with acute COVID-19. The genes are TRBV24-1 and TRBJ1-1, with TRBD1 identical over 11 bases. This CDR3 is CATSDTGQGATEAFF. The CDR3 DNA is TGTGCCACCAGTGATACCGGACAGGGGGCCACTGAAGCTTTCTTT.